What follows describes a single T cell receptor beta chain. It has no known antigen specificity. Base quality data are lacking; no much larger clone is found one base away. This sample was taken from a study of blood T cells in healthy people across ages (dated by TCRdb to between 2015 and 2016). General notes on the study: Template switching captured roughly one uniquely barcoded TCR beta cDNA molecule per two T cells in model experiments. To track age-related changes in TCR beta repertoire diversity, the study relied on deep sequencing normalized with unique cDNA molecular identifiers. Four age groups were formed from the donors: young (average about 15 years), middle-aged (less than 40), aged (about 68) and long-lived (less than 85). To avoid experimental bias, donors of different ages were spread randomly across the sequencing lanes. Two additional independent replicas of 1 million unique cDNA reads from the same blood draw were analyzed for two donors (one aged 18 to 29 and one aged 80 or older).

Donors were roughly 40 systemically healthy Caucasian individuals from Russia aged roughly 6 to 90 years. Ten milliliters of peripheral blood were drawn from each donor into EDTA-treated Vacutainer tubes. Ficoll-Paque density-gradient centrifugation was used to isolate PBMCs, with at least 7 million per sample. Trizol reagent was used to extract total RNA from PBMCs, with at least 5 micrograms per sample. Naive CD45RAhigh/CD27high T cell percentages were measured by flow cytometry on a PBMC aliquot from every donor. Here is what the overall study found, with its caveats: As age increased, observed TCR beta diversity per million T cells dropped in a roughly linear way, and a significant reduction was already evident by age approximately 40. Compared with the aged group, the long-lived group had more naive CD4+ T cells, fewer expanded clones and increased TCR diversity, a pattern suggesting age selection. The percentage of naive T cells measured by flow cytometry correlated strongly with observed TCR beta diversity. Estimates of total diversity based on one million sequenced T cells were regarded as lower bounds and as underestimates. Bulk unsorted PBMC profiling prevented conclusive comparison of naive and antigen-experienced compartments. The CMV infection status of donors was not known, potentially confounding age-related changes in expanded clonotypes.

Library construction relied on 5' RACE. The run used an Illumina HiSeq 2500. A second PCR of about 7 to 12 cycles was run with a J-beta primer mix and a sample-barcoded 5' primer. Each TCR beta cDNA molecule received a unique molecular identifier from a template-switch 5' adaptor carrying 12 random nucleotides. Each sample yielded at least 3 million CDR3-containing paired-end reads. First-strand cDNA synthesis was performed from all RNA using the Mint cDNA synthesis kit, with priming by a TRBC-specific oligonucleotide. All cDNA was treated with uracil-DNA glycosylase and then went through a first 18-cycle PCR with the universal primers M1SS and BC2_uni_R. From the authors' description of their analysis: For normalization, 1 million high-quality reads, each with a distinct molecular identifier, were randomly selected from each sample. Instead of being binned into consensus sequences, reads that shared molecular identifiers were thrown out. CDR3 identification, clonotype clustering and error correction used MiTCR with a Q25 quality threshold and the strictest error-elimination algorithm. A nonparametric unseen species model with Euler transformation was used to estimate lower-bound total TCR beta diversity. TCRdb passed the public sequencing reads through fastp at Q25 and MiXCR, retaining productive beta sequences. Entries that share a CDR3 protein sequence are merged under the most common genes and DNA. V and J calls and clone size were set by TCRdb, not the authors. The sample profile shows roughly 1.4 million distinct CDR3 sequences; around 59% of them were found once. Together, the top ten hold 6.5% to 8.5% of the sample.

Based on the germline V gene (reference sequence), the CDR1 and CDR2 sequences are DFQATT and SNEGSKA. Here V drops 4 bases and J drops 8 bases, and the junction holds 12 bases not matched to any gene. The CDR3 has 14 amino acids, counting the end cysteine and phenylalanine. Of all the DNA, just the CDR3 is kept, 42 bases in frame from base 1. Sequenced: blood. The receptor was isolated from a man aged 18 to 30 in good health. Recombination joined TRBV20-1 with TRBJ1-2; 8 bases in the junction line up with TRBD1. The DNA sequence is TGCAGTGCTACAATCCCGGACAGGGTCGCAGGCTACACCTTC. Its translation is CSATIPDRVAGYTF.